This TCR gamma chain was identified in a study of Vδ1+ human thymocytes (dated by TCRdb to 2016 to 2018). Looking at the study overall: The study characterised mRNA-level TRG and TRD CDR3 repertoires of highly purified Vdelta1+ thymocytes from young children as a data resource. Earlier work had validated the multiplex-based CDR3 amplicon strategy against 5'RACE-based methods for generating CDR3 amplicons.

Results and caveats for the whole study, not just this receptor: About 20% of thymic TRD sequences were found to be Vdelta2 (and few were Vdelta3) despite high sort purity, in contrast to peripheral blood Vdelta1+ controls. Unlike the oligoclonal repertoires in peripheral blood, the thymic TRG and TRD repertoires appeared highly polyclonal, with Gaussian CDR3 length distributions. Many TRG clonotypes were found to be shared between donors (up to about 6.9x10^3), whereas TRD repertoires were found to be essentially private (max 116 shared). The authors advised highly purified populations and single-cell validation, since unexpected Vdelta2 sequences could cause misinterpretation of bulk repertoire data. Because no clustering by age or sex was observed, donors were not stratified by these variables in the analyses.

RNA was extracted with the RNeasy mini kit and reverse transcribed using Superscript III. To generate the CDR3 amplicons, a multiplex PCR was run using pooled V-gene forward primers together with a constant-region reverse primer that carried Illumina adaptor overhangs. Amplicons were gel-purified, then indexed with Nextera index primers over eight extra PCR cycles and purified with AMPure XP beads. The libraries were sequenced on an Illumina MiSeq using paired-end 250 bp reads, dual indexing and a roughly 21% PhiX spike-in. The authors processed their data as follows. Reads were quality checked with FastQC, and TRG read pairs were merged with ea-utils fastq-join. Annotation of sequences was performed with IMGT/HighV-QUEST, only productive sequences with unambiguous V-gene assignment were retained, and clonotypes were defined by identical CDR3 sequence. Downstream analysis used VDJtools 1.1.1, tcR 2.2.3, Treemap and vegan Shannon diversity in R 3.4.4. Via CATT, TCRdb reprocessed the public reads, and rows with identical DNA were then joined. The V and J calls shown here were made by TCRdb, not taken from the authors' results. The sample table shows 25,000 to 35,000 gamma-chain clones, and around 18% are seen once. Approximately 1.7% of the sample lies in the top ten.

Thymic samples were depleted of alphabeta T cells, then CD3+ TCRVdelta1+ TCRVdelta2- thymocytes were FACS-sorted. The purity of the sorted Vdelta1+ thymocytes fell between about 98% and 99.6%. Thymic specimens came from roughly eight paediatric patients undergoing corrective cardiac surgery, aged from roughly 5 days to 17 months. After the thymic tissue was dispersed, mononuclear cells were isolated using a Histopaque-1077 density gradient. The staining antibodies were anti-TCRVdelta1 clone TS8.2, anti-TCRVdelta2 clone B6, anti-CD3 clone HIT3a and anti-TCRalphabeta clone IP26. Turning to this clone: Its cognate antigen has yet to be identified. Nothing much larger sits one base from this clone, and base qualities are not available. The sample carries other DNA sequences with the same CDR3.

The CDR3 contains 14 residues, cysteine and phenylalanine counted. Only the CDR3 portion is preserved as DNA: 42 bases, with reading frame beginning at the first base. CDR1 and CDR2 (EGSTGY, YDSYTSSV) derive from the germline V gene. Germline trimming amounts to 0 bases on V and 3 bases on J, with 5 as the count of junction bases outside the gene matches. Sequencing was performed on Vdelta1+ gamma-delta thymocytes from the thymus. What the cell subset or site label conveys for this sample: FACS-sorted CD3+ TCRalphabeta- TCRVdelta1+ TCRVdelta2- thymocytes. The sequence links TRGV4 to TRGJ1 or TRGJ2. This clonotype was obtained from a boy in the first two years of life who had congenital heart surgery. Here the CDR3 is given as CATWDGLRYYKKLF. The nucleotide sequence reads as follows: TGTGCCACCTGGGATGGGCTGCGTTATTATAAGAAACTCTTT.